This T cell receptor beta chain was found in a study of CD8 T cells in ankylosing spondylitis. Findings and limits, study-wide: Reports of some motif variants in reactive arthritis synovial fluid and blood predate this one. Ankylosing spondylitis blood appeared to carry a characteristic TCR beta motif of roughly eight highly homologous variants. Significant enrichment of disease-linked clones was reportedly seen in matched ankylosing spondylitis synovial fluid. Disease-linked clones bore a CD8+ phenotype, appearing relatively rarely in peripheral blood.

This clonotype came up a few times. Its antigen is not identified. Researchers built TCR beta libraries using quantitative 5'-RACE with molecular barcodes. One entry per CDR3 protein results from TCRdb running MiXCR on the 5' RACE reads. The profile shows hundreds of thousands of distinct CDR3 sequences, over 9.5% of them singletons. CDR3 length: 13 residues. V lost 6 bases, J lost 1 base, and 12 bases lay in between. Germline V CDR1 and CDR2: DFQATT, SNEGSKA (reference sequence). The chain has TRBV20-1 and TRBJ1-1; the D gene is possibly TRBD1 (6 bases). The sequence was collected from a male donor with ankylosing spondylitis. The sequenced material came from blood, either unsorted or a sorted T cell fraction (not recorded which). CDR3 sequence reads: CSALGHKNTEAFF. The DNA of the CDR3 is TGCAGTGCCCTGGGACATAAGAACACTGAAGCTTTCTTT.